This T cell receptor (beta chain) appears in the sequencing data of a study of T-cell reconstitution after alpha-beta-depleted transplantation in children. Preparing the TCRbeta library involved the use of unique molecular identifiers. TCRdb reprocessed the PCR reads with MiXCR, giving one entry per CDR3 protein. The sample holds approximately 350,000 distinct CDR3 sequences, around 15% seen once. The source material was PBMCs, mostly from graft donor cells, sampled 360 days after TCRalphabeta/CD19-depleted stem cell transplant. This sequence was found in a male patient between 2 and 15 years old who had a stem cell transplant for acute lymphoblastic leukemia, so the T cells may come from the graft donor.

The CDR3 reads CSVEASGLHNEQFF. The DNA for the CDR3 is TGCAGCGTTGAGGCCAGCGGGCTCCACAATGAGCAGTTCTTC. The chain joins TRBV29-1 to TRBJ2-1, with D perhaps TRBD2 (6 bases). CDR3 size: 14 residues. Germline lookup yields CDR1 SQVTM and CDR2 ANQGSEA. V lost 3 bases, J lost 5 bases, and 14 bases lay in between.